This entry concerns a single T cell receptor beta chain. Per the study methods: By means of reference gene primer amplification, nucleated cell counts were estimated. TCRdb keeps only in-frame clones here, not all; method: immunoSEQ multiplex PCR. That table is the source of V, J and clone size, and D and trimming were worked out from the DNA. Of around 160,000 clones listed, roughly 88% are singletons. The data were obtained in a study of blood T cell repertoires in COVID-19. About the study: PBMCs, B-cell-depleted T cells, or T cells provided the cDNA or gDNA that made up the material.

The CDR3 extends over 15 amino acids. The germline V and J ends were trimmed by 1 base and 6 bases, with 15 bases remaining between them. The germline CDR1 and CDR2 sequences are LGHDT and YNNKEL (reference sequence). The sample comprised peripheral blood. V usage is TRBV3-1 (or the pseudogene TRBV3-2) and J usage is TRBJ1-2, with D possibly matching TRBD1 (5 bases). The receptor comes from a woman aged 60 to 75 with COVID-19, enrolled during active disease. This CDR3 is CASSQGPTVRHGYTF. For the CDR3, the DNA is TGTGCCAGCAGCCAAGGCCCGACAGTAAGGCATGGCTACACCTTC.